The rows below give T cell receptor beta chains drawn from one sample of a study of blood T cell repertoires in COVID-19. Some clones are missing from TCRdb's copy, which holds only in-frame ones; the method was immunoSEQ multiplex PCR. The table lists about 88,000 clones, roughly 88% of them singletons. Sequenced input: peripheral blood. Source of these receptors: an elderly woman with acute or convalescent COVID-19. Both conserved end residues are part of each CDR3. The D gene is left open where the match is weak. Clone sizes are given selectively: once, few, many, or a class where the clone is expanded.

>.|TRBV19|TRBD1|15|TRBJ1-2
TGTGCCAGTAGAGTCATGGGACAGGGGTCTCGTGGCTACACCTTC
CASRVMGQGSRGYTF
>.|TRBV6-5|.|15|TRBJ2-1
TGTGCCAGCAGTTCTGGGACGCAGGGAGGAAATGAGCAGTTCTTC
CASSSGTQGGNEQFF
>.|TRBV5-1|TRBD1|13|TRBJ1-6
TGCGCCAGCAGCACAGACAGGGACTCACCCCTCCACTTT
CASSTDRDSPLHF
>.|TRBV6-1|TRBD2|16|TRBJ2-5
TGTGCCAGCAGTGTAGGGCTAGCGGGCTTTAAAGAGACCCAGTACTTC
CASSVGLAGFKETQYF
>.|TRBV29-1|TRBD1|13|TRBJ2-2
TGCAGCGTTGGACAGGGGGGCGTCGGGGAGCTGTTTTTT
CSVGQGGVGELFF
>.|TRBV30|TRBD1|15|TRBJ1-5
TGTGCCTGGGACAGGGGCCTCTCTGGCAATCAGCCCCAGCATTTT
CAWDRGLSGNQPQHF
>.|TRBV7-2|.|15|TRBJ1-2
TGTGCCAGCAGCTTAGGTAACAGGGCTAACTATGGCTACACCTTC
CASSLGNRANYGYTF
>.|TRBV28|.|15|TRBJ2-4
TGTGCCAGCAGTCCCCACGGGCTACAGGAAAACATTCAGTACTTC
CASSPHGLQENIQYF
>.|TRBV11-2|.|13|TRBJ2-7
TGTGCCAGCAGCTTAGCGGGAGCTGGCGAGCAGTACTTC
CASSLAGAGEQYF
>few|TRBV27|TRBD1|16|TRBJ1-2
TGTGCCAGCAGTTCGGACAGGGTATCACCCCAAGTGGGCTACACCTTC
CASSSDRVSPQVGYTF
>.|TRBV2|.|14|TRBJ2-5
TGTGCCAGCAGTGATGGCAGGTCAGAGGAGACCCAGTACTTC
CASSDGRSEETQYF
>.|TRBV9|.|13|TRBJ2-1
TGTGCCAGCAGCACCCAGACAGAGAATGAGCAGTTCTTC
CASSTQTENEQFF